The rows below give T cell receptor beta chains drawn from one sample of a study of cytomegalovirus exposure and HLA in healthy donors. Some clones are missing from TCRdb's copy, which holds only in-frame ones; the method was immunoSEQ multiplex PCR. This repertoire shows over 70,000 clones, 94% found once; its top ten account for roughly 0.63%. Sequencing was done on a sample of PBMCs. The receptor source for this set is a woman under 30 in good health and CMV-seronegative. Both conserved end residues are part of each CDR3. A D gene is named only where the DNA matches it firmly. Rows may omit the clone size; those that give it use once, few, many or a size class.

clone_size j_call d_call v_call cdr3_length cdr3_aa cdr3_nt
- TRBJ1-5 - TRBV18 16 CASSPSRGGNNQPQHF TGTGCCAGCTCACCATCGCGGGGGGGGAACAATCAGCCCCAGCATTTT
- TRBJ2-7 TRBD1 TRBV16 15 CASSPGQGWIHEQYF TGTGCCAGCAGTCCCGGACAGGGATGGATCCACGAGCAGTACTTC
- TRBJ2-2 TRBD2 TRBV7-6 15 CASSLPSGGAGELFF TGTGCCAGCAGCCTCCCGAGCGGGGGGGCCGGGGAGCTGTTTTTT
- TRBJ1-3 TRBD1 TRBV9 15 CASSPRTGSGNTIYF TGTGCCAGCAGCCCTCGGACAGGGAGTGGAAACACCATATATTTT
few TRBJ1-5 - TRBV19 13 CASSITENQPQHF TGTGCCAGTAGTATCACCGAGAATCAGCCCCAGCATTTT
- TRBJ1-1 TRBD1 TRBV9 16 CASSGPGQIMNTEAFF TGTGCCAGCAGCGGACCGGGACAGATCATGAACACTGAAGCTTTCTTT
- TRBJ2-2 TRBD2 TRBV7-7 17 CASSYVAGGPNTGELFF TGTGCTAGCAGCTATGTGGCGGGGGGGCCGAACACCGGGGAGCTGTTTTTT
- TRBJ2-5 - TRBV5-4 14 CASSPGGTQETQYF TGTGCCAGCAGCCCGGGCGGGACCCAAGAGACCCAGTACTTC
once TRBJ2-7 TRBD1 TRBV27 15 CASSTDRGMKYEQYF TGTGCCAGCAGTACCGACAGGGGGATGAAGTACGAGCAGTACTTC
- TRBJ2-7 - TRBV10-3 14 CAISVTGSLGEQYF TGTGCCATCAGTGTCACAGGGAGTCTCGGCGAGCAGTACTTC
once TRBJ1-4 TRBD1 TRBV30 15 CAWRGSGTANEKLFF TGTGCCTGGAGGGGATCCGGGACAGCTAATGAAAAACTGTTTTTT
once TRBJ2-3 - TRBV28 16 CASSFPRTAVTDTQYF TGTGCCAGCAGTTTCCCCCGGACAGCCGTCACAGATACGCAGTATTTT
- TRBJ1-2 - TRBV5-1 13 CASSLAGNYGYTF TGCGCCAGCAGCCTTGCGGGGAACTATGGCTACACCTTC
- TRBJ1-5 - TRBV6-5 15 CASSRDTVSNQPQHF TGTGCCAGCAGTCGGGACACCGTTAGCAATCAGCCCCAGCATTTT
- TRBJ1-5 - TRBV2 13 CASNEGLNQPQHF TGTGCCAGCAACGAGGGCCTCAATCAGCCCCAGCATTTT
- TRBJ2-7 - TRBV4-1 16 CASSQRRDWRTYEQYF TGCGCCAGCAGCCAACGTAGGGACTGGAGGACCTACGAGCAGTACTTC
- TRBJ1-5 - TRBV28 15 CVTSIGGGNNQPQHF TGTGTGACTTCTATTGGGGGGGGGAATAATCAGCCCCAGCATTTT
few TRBJ1-5 - TRBV6-6 13 CASSTGKNQPQHF TGTGCCAGCAGCACAGGGAAGAATCAGCCCCAGCATTTT
- TRBJ1-6 - TRBV28 14 CASSFSTGSSPLHF TGTGCCAGCAGTTTCTCTACAGGGAGTTCACCCCTCCACTTT
once TRBJ2-7 - TRBV19 11 CASSIRGEQYF TGTGCCAGTAGTATAAGGGGCGAGCAGTACTTC
- TRBJ2-3 TRBD1 TRBV5-3 15 CARSLRQGDTDTQYF TGTGCCAGAAGCTTGAGACAGGGTGACACAGATACGCAGTATTTT
- TRBJ2-3 TRBD2 TRBV7-9 14 CASSRRGGTDTQYF TGTGCCAGCAGCCGGCGGGGGGGCACAGATACGCAGTATTTT
- TRBJ2-1 - TRBV5-5 12 CASSLDVDEQFF TGTGCCAGCAGCCTGGACGTAGATGAGCAGTTCTTC
- TRBJ1-1 - TRBV6-5 15 CASSSNRDRNTEAFF TGTGCCAGCAGTTCCAACAGGGACCGAAACACTGAAGCTTTCTTT
few TRBJ1-6 - TRBV27 18 CASSSFNSHTEYNSPLHF TGTGCCAGCAGTTCCTTCAACTCGCATACCGAATATAATTCACCCCTCCACTTT
- TRBJ1-5 TRBD1 TRBV28 21 CASSFKRGSSGGVLGNQPQHF TGTGCCAGCAGCTTTAAACGGGGGTCGTCAGGGGGTGTTTTGGGAAATCAGCCCCAGCATTTT
- TRBJ1-5 - TRBV19 14 CASKYREGHQPQHF TGTGCCAGTAAATACAGGGAGGGGCATCAGCCCCAGCATTTT
once TRBJ2-7 - TRBV4-1 13 CASSQGSGYEQYF TGCGCCAGCAGCCAAGGTAGTGGCTACGAGCAGTACTTC
- TRBJ1-3 - TRBV5-5 17 CASTPRGSQGRGNTIYF TGTGCCAGCACTCCTCGGGGATCGCAGGGGCGTGGAAACACCATATATTTT
once TRBJ1-1 - TRBV4-2 15 CASSQERWEGTEAFF TGTGCCAGCAGCCAAGAACGTTGGGAGGGCACTGAAGCTTTCTTT
- TRBJ1-2 - TRBV5-4 13 CASSQTQNYGYTF TGTGCCAGCAGCCAGACACAGAACTATGGCTACACCTTC
- TRBJ2-7 TRBD1 TRBV29-1 14 CSVLGQGATYEQYF TGCAGCGTCCTGGGACAGGGGGCCACCTACGAGCAGTACTTC
- TRBJ1-5 - TRBV6-5 14 CASSSSPGNQPQHF TGTGCCAGCAGTTCCAGTCCCGGCAATCAGCCCCAGCATTTT